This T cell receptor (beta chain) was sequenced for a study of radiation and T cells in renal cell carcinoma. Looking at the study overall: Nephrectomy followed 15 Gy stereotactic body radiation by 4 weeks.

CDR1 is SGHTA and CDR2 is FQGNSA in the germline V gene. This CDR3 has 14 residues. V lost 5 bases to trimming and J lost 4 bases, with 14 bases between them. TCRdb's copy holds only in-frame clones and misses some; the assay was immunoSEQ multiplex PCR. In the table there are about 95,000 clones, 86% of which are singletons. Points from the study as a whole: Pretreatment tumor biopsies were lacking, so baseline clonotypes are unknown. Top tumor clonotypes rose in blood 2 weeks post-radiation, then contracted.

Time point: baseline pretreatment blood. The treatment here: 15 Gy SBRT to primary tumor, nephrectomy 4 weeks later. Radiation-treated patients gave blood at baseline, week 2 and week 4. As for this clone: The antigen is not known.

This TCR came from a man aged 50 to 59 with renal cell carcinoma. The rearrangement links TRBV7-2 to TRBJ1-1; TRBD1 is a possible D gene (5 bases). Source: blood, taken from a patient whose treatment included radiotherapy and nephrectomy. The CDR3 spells CASSAQGYSTEAFF. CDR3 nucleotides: TGTGCCAGCAGCGCTCAGGGATATTCCACTGAAGCTTTCTTT.